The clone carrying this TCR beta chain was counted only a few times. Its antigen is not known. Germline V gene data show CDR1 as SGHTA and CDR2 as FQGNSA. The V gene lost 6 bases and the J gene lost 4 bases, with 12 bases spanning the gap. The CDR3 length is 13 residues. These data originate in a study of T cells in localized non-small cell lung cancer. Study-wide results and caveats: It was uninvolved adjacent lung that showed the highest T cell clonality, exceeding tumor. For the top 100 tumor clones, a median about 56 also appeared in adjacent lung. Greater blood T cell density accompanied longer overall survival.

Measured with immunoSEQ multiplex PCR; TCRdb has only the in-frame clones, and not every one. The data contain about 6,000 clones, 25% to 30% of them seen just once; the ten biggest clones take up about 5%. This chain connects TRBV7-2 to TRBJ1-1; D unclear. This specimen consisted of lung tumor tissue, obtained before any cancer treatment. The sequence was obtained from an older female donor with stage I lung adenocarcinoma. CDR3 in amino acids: CASRPTIGTEAFF. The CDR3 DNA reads TGTGCCAGCAGACCCACAATCGGCACTGAAGCTTTCTTT.